The 19 T cell receptor beta chains given below trace back to one sample, sequenced in a study of tumor and adjacent non-tumor tissue in lung cancer. This sample's RNA came from whole unsorted tissue. The normal lung tissue was taken more than 3 cm from the tumor edge. Three rounds of nested PCR, following a modified ARM-PCR protocol, produced the TCRbeta library. TCRdb called the multiplex PCR reads again in MiXCR, with one record for every CDR3 protein. The repertoire holds tens of thousands of distinct CDR3 sequences, roughly 62% seen once, with around 20% in the top ten. The sequenced material came from distant non-tumor lung tissue. The receptor set was obtained from a woman aged 40 to 50 with non-small cell lung cancer.

This clonotype is a singleton in its sample. Without the conserved terminal phenylalanine or tryptophan, this CDR3 likely stems from a read error. The chain combines TRBV6-6 with TRBJ1-6; 10 nucleotides match TRBD1. The V gene's germline CDR1 is MNHNY and CDR2 SVGAGI (reference sequence). The CDR3 consists of 14 residues. The CDR3 reads CASNRDRGREPLHL. The CDR3 nucleotides are TGTGCTAGCAACCGCGACAGGGGGCGTGAACCCCTCCACCTT.

This clonotype appeared many times. This sequence joins TRBV6-6 and TRBJ2-4; 11 positions match TRBD1. The CDR3 extends over 15 amino acids. The V and J ends lost 6 bases and 6 bases, in that order; junction bases with no gene match: 7. Germline V gene lookup returns CDR1 MNHNY and CDR2 SVGAGI (reference sequence). The CDR3 region is CASRPGQGARNIQYF. The DNA for the CDR3 is TGTGCCAGCAGACCCGGACAGGGGGCTAGAAACATTCAGTACTTC.

With respect to this clonotype: One end of the junction varies from germline; a read error may be responsible. The rearrangement uses TRBV11-2 and TRBJ2-5; 8 bases align to TRBD1. CDR1 is SGHAT, CDR2 FQNNGV, per germline. This CDR3 is built from 16 residues. The CDR3 loop reads CASSIQGGRNQEAQYF. CDR3 DNA sequence: TGTGCCAGCAGTATACAGGGGGGCAGAAACCAAGAGGCCCAGTACTTC.

A remark on this clonotype: In this CDR3 the conserved last residue, phenylalanine or tryptophan, is missing, so a read error is likely. Because the CDR3's place on the DNA is in doubt, the DNA is left out and the CDR3 is given as listed by TCRdb. The chain is built from TRBV29-1 and TRBJ2-5; TRBD2 reflects the table's D call only, with no check against the DNA. The CDR3 spans 12 residues, counting both ends. The germline CDR1 and CDR2 sequences are SQVTM and ANQGSEA. CDR3: CSVDWSGETLYL.

Points on this clonotype: At one end, the junction sequence differs from germline, possibly due to a read error. This chain links TRBV6-6 with TRBJ2-7; 9 bases are a match to TRBD2. CDR3 size: 20 residues. Germline V gene lookup returns CDR1 MNHNY and CDR2 SVGAGI (reference sequence). The CDR3 nucleotides read TGTGTCAGCAGTTTTATCCTCCCTTCTAGCGGGGCCCCTCGGGGGTGGGAGCAGTACTTC. Translation gives CVSSFILPSSGAPRGWEQYF.

By share, this clonotype counts as medium-sized. The chain couples TRBV6-2 or TRBV6-3 to TRBJ2-1; D is undetermined. This CDR3 spans 11 amino acids. The V end lost 4 bases, the J end lost 8 bases, and 6 bases lay between the germline ends. Germline V gives CDR1 MNHEY, CDR2 SVGEGT. The CDR3 DNA reads TGTGCCAGCAGTTTCCGGGATGAGCAGTTCTTC. Translation: CASSFRDEQFF.

This clonotype was found a few times. A read error may explain this, as a much larger clone is one base away. The chain couples TRBV11-2 to TRBJ2-1, with D possibly being TRBD2 (5 bases). The CDR3 has 16 amino acids. Germline CDR1 and CDR2: SGHAT and FQNNGV. CDR3 bases: TGTGCCAGCAGCTTAGATCCGGGGAGCTCCTACAATGAGCAGCTCTTC. Translated: CASSLDPGSSYNEQLF.

As regards this clonotype: Sequence at one end of the junction differs from germline and may be a read error. V and J are TRBV11-3 and TRBJ1-1; unclear D gene. This CDR3 is 13 amino acids long. The germline V gene encodes CDR1 SGHNT and CDR2 YENEEA. DNA for the CDR3: TGTGTCAGTAGCTTAGGCAGGAACACTGAAGTTTTCTTT. It is translated as CVSSLGRNTEVFF.

Comment on this clonotype: One end of the junction fails to match germline, which may point to a read error. The gene calls are TRBV10-3 and TRBJ1-5; D is unclear. In germline, CDR1 is ENHRY, CDR2 SYGVKD. The CDR3 totals 13 residues. The DNA for the CDR3 is TGTGCCCATGGGATGAGTCCATCCTCCCCCCAACGTTTT. This encodes CAHGMSPSSPQRF.

Details on this clonotype: With a much larger clone just one base away, this may be a read error. The chain employs TRBV6-1 and TRBJ1-2; D not resolved. Per germline, CDR1 MNHNS and CDR2 SASEGT. The CDR3 totals 14 residues. The CDR3 sequence is CVSSVPPYNYGYTF. CDR3 coding DNA: TGTGTCAGCAGTGTCCCGCCCTATAACTATGGCTACACCTTC.

The sample holds many counts of this clonotype. The gene calls are TRBV6-6 and TRBJ1-3; possible D gene TRBD1, 5 bases. Germline values: CDR1 MNHNY, CDR2 SVGAGI (reference sequence). V was cut by 6 bases and J by 0 bases, with 12 bases left in between. The CDR3 extends over 15 amino acids. CDR3 nucleotides: TGTGCCAGCAGCTCCGGGACGACCTCTGGAAACACCATATATTTT. Protein: CASSSGTTSGNTIYF.

Comments on this clonotype: Germline and junction disagree at one end, which may indicate a read error. The rearrangement uses TRBV10-3 and TRBJ2-2, with 7 nucleotides matching TRBD2. CDR3 length equals 15 residues. Germline CDR1 reads ENHRY; CDR2 reads SYGVKD. The DNA of the CDR3 is TGTGCCATCAGTGAGACTAGCGTGAACACCGGAGAGCTGTTTTTT. Encoded protein: CAISETSVNTGELFF.

This clonotype is labeled as large (0.1 to 1%). The rearrangement uses TRBV11-3 and TRBJ2-5, with D tentatively TRBD1 or TRBD2 (5 bases each). This CDR3 has 16 residues. Trimming shortened V by 8 bases and J by 4 bases, and 23 bases separated the two germline ends. Germline-derived CDR1 and CDR2 are SGHNT and YENEEA. CDR3 nucleotides: TGTGCCAGCTCGGTTGCGGCCAATCGGGGCCGAGAGACCCAGTACTTC. Encoded protein: CASSVAANRGRETQYF.

V gene TRBV6-5 combines with J gene TRBJ1-1; D is unresolved. V was pared by 10 bases and J by 8 bases, with 20 bases between. The germline V gene has CDR1 MNHEY and CDR2 SVGAGI. The CDR3 contains 13 residues. CDR3 DNA sequence: TGTGCCAACTGCAATGGGCCAGCACAAGAAGCTTTCTTT. Protein sequence: CANCNGPAQEAFF.

On this clonotype: It may be a read error: a sequence one base away is much more abundant. The rearrangement joins TRBV5-1 to TRBJ2-3; TRBD2 matches 8 bases. Looked up from germline, CDR1 is SGHRS and CDR2 is YFSETQ. The CDR3 is made up of 16 amino acids. Losses at the gene ends were 0 bases for V and 4 bases for J; bases not matched to a gene: 7. The CDR3: CASSLVLAGRSDTQYF. DNA for the CDR3: TGCGCCAGCAGCTTGGTCCTAGCGGGCCGCTCAGATACGCAGTATTTT.

A remark on this clonotype: Germline and junction disagree at one end, which may indicate a read error. This rearrangement joins TRBV11-1 to TRBJ2-1, with a tentative D call TRBD1 (6 bases). This CDR3 region has 17 residues. Germline V gene sequence: CDR1 SGHAT, CDR2 FQDESV (reference sequence). The CDR3 reads CSSGLRVPPTGDNEEFF. In nucleotides, the CDR3 is TGTTCCAGCGGCTTAAGAGTCCCGCCGACAGGAGACAATGAGGAGTTCTTC.

The genes are TRBV11-2 and TRBJ2-1; 10 positions agree with TRBD2. The junction had 10 bases not matched to a gene; V was cut back by 7 bases and J by 10 bases. CDR3 length equals 14 residues. The germline V gene encodes CDR1 SGHAT and CDR2 FQNNGV. The CDR3 loop is CASNWTSGSNEQFF. DNA of the CDR3: TGTGCCAGCAACTGGACTAGCGGAAGCAACGAGCAGTTCTTC.

The rearrangement uses TRBV20-1 and TRBJ1-5, with D tentatively TRBD1 (5 bases). The CDR3 extends over 16 amino acids. V dropped 5 bases and J dropped 0 bases, with 17 bases sitting between them. Germline V gives CDR1 DFQATT, CDR2 SNEGSKA (reference sequence). CDR3 nucleotides: TGCAGTGCTCGGGACGGTGTTGGGGGTAGCAATCAGCCCCAGCATTTT. This encodes CSARDGVGGSNQPQHF.

Of note for this clonotype: A much larger clone sits a single nucleotide away, making a read error possible. This chain uses TRBV7-9 with TRBJ2-1; D is undetermined. The CDR3 covers 17 residues. V was trimmed by 5 bases and J by 0 bases, leaving 17 bases between them. Germline V gene sequence: CDR1 SEHNR, CDR2 FQNEAQ (reference sequence). The CDR3: CASSPRWRVSSYNEQFF. The DNA for the CDR3 is TGTGCCAGCAGCCCCCGGTGGCGAGTCAGCTCCTACAATGAGCAGTTCTTC.